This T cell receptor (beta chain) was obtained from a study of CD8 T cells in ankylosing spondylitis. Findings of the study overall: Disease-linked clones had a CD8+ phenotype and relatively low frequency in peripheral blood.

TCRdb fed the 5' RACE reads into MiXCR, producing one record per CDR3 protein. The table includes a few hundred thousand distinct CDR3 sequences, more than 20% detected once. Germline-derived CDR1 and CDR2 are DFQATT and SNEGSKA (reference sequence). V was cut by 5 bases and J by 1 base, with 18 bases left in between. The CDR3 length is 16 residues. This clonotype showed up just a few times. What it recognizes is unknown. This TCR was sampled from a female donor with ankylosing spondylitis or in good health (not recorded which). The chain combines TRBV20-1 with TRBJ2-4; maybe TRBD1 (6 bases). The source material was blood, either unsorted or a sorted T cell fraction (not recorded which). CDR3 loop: CSAGRIGTPAKNIQYF. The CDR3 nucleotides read TGCAGTGCTGGACGGATCGGGACACCTGCCAAAAACATTCAGTACTTC.